This T cell receptor (beta chain) was identified during a study of blood T cell repertoires in COVID-19 (dated by TCRdb to the early 2020s). Turning to the overall study: Samples covering the acute and convalescent phases of COVID-19 were provided by collaborators in the United States, Italy and Spain. The sample metadata nearly always contained a de-identified subject ID, COVID-19 status, age in years and sex. Where available, HLA class I and class II types were taken from metadata supplied by the sample provider and were not determined by assay-based typing. Samples came from the ongoing ImmuneRACE study (first 160 participants) plus 1,254 subjects from 6 global collaborators. The dataset comprised deeply sampled blood TCRbeta repertoires from subjects exposed to, actively infected with, or recovered from COVID-19. The prospective study material was composed of cDNA or gDNA derived from T cells, B-cell-depleted T cells, or PBMCs. The repertoires were released in a freely available public database intended as a resource for research on the immune response to SARS-CoV-2. Study-wide findings and limitations: The quantity of clinical and demographic metadata differed by source and by participant and was supplied without curation.

Notes on this clone: The antigen it recognizes is unknown. Per-base qualities were not stored, and no clone one base away is much larger.

V loses 0 bases at its end and J loses 8 bases; junction bases beyond the gene matches: 15. CDR1 is given as SGDLS and CDR2 as YYNGEE, both from the germline V gene. The CDR3, cysteine through phenylalanine, is 18 amino acids long. Of all the DNA, just the CDR3 is kept, 54 bases in frame from base 1. TCRbeta CDR3 regions were amplified from genomic DNA by means of the immunoSEQ Assay, a bias-controlled multiplex PCR. The study's processing was this. The number of nucleated cells in each sample was estimated by amplification of reference gene primers within the assay. To quantify the absolute abundance of each unique TCRbeta CDR3 rearrangement, sequence reads were collapsed and filtered. For each sample, productive Simpson clonality was calculated by taking the square root of Simpson's diversity index across productive rearrangements. Here the immuneACCESS table is served through TCRdb, limited to in-frame sequences with V and J called. Missing clones are a known gap in these copies; in checked studies unresolved V genes cover under half, and the rest lacks a known reason. V and J calls and clone size are given by that table; D and trimming were obtained from the DNA. Across this sample there are about 270,000 clones, with around 81% seen only once. The top ten constitute around 4.2% of the sample.

Collaborating institutions collected whole blood in K2EDTA tubes following their own protocols. For TCRbeta analysis, collaborator samples were shipped as frozen whole blood, as isolated PBMCs, or as DNA extracted from either sample type. The V and J segments used are TRBV9 and TRBJ2-2; TRBD2 matches 8 bases in the middle. The source material was peripheral blood. This sequence originates from a woman between 45 and 60 years old with active or convalescent COVID-19. The DNA sequence is TGTGCCAGCAGCGTAGGGCCAGCGGGGGCCCCTCCCCCGGGGGAGCTGTTTTTT. Translated, it gives CASSVGPAGAPPPGELFF.